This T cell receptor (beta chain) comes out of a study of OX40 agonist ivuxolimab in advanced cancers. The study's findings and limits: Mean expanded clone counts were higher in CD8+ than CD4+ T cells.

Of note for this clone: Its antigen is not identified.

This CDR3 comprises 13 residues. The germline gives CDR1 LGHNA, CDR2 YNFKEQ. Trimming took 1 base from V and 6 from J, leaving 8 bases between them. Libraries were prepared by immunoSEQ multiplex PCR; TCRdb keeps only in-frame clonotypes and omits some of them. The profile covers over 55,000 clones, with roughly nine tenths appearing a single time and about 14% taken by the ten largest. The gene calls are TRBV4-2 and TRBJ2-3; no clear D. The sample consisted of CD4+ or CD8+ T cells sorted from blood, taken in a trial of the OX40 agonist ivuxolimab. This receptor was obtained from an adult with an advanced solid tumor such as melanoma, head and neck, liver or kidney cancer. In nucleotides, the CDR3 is TGTGCCAGCAGCCAAGTACTGCCGGATACGCAGTATTTT. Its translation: CASSQVLPDTQYF.